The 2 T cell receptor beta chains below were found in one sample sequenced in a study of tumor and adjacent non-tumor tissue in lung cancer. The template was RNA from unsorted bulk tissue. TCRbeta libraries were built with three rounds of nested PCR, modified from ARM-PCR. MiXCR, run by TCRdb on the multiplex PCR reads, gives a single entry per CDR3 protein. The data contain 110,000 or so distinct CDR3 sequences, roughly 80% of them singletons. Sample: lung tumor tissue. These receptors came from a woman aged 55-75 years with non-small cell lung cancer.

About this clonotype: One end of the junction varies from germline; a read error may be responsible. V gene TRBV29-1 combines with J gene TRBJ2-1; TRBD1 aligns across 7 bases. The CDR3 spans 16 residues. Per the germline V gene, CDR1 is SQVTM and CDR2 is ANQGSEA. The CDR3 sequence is CGVERGRGQEACEQFF. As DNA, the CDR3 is TGCGGCGTTGAAAGGGGTAGAGGACAGGAGGCATGCGAGCAGTTCTTC.

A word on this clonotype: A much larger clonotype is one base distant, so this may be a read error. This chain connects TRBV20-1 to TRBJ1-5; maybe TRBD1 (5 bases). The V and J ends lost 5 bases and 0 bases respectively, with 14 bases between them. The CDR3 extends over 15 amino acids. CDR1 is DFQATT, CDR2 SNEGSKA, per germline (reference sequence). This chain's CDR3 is CSAGRDGYSNQPQHF. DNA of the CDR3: TGCAGTGCTGGCCGGGACGGATATAGCAATCAGCCCCAGCATTTT.